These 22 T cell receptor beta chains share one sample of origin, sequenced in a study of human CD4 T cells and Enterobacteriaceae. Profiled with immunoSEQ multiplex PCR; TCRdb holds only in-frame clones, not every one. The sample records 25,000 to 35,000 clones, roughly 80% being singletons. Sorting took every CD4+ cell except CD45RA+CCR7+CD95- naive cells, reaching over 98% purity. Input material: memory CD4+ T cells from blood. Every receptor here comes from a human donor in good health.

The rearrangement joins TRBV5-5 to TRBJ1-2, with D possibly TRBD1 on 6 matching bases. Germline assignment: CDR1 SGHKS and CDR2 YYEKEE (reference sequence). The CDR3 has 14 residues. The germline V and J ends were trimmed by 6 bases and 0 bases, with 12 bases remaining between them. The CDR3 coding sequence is TGTGCCAGCAAATCGCAGGGGTCTAACTATGGCTACACCTTC. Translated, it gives CASKSQGSNYGYTF. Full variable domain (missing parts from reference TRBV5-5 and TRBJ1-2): DAGVTQSPTHLIKTRGQQVTLRCSPISGHKSVSWYQQVLGQGPQFIFQYYEKEERGRGNFPDRFSARQFPNYSSELNVNALLLGDSALYLCASKSQGSNYGYTFGSGTRLTVV.

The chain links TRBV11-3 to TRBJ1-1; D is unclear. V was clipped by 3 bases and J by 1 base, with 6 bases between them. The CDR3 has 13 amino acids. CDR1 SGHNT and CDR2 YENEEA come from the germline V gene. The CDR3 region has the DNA TGTGCCAGCAGCTTTACACCGAACACTGAAGCTTTCTTT. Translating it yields CASSFTPNTEAFF.

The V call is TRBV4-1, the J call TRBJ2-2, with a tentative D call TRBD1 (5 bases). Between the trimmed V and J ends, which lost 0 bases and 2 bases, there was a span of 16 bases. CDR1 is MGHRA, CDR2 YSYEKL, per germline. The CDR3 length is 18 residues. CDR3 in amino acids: CASSQESRTTTNTGELFF. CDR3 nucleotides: TGCGCCAGCAGCCAAGAATCTCGGACAACAACAAACACCGGGGAGCTGTTTTTT.

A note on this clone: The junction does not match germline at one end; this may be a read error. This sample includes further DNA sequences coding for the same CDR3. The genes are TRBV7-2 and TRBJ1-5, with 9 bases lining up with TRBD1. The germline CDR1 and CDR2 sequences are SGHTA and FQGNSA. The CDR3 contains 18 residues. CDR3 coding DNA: TGTGCTAGCAGCTTAGTGGACAGGGGAGTTTATAGCAATCAGCCCCAGCATTTT. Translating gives CASSLVDRGVYSNQPQHF.

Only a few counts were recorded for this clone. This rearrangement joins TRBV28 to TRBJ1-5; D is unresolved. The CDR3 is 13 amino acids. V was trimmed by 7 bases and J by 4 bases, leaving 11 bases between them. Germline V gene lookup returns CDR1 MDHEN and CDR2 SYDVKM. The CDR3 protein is CASTRIGNQPQHF. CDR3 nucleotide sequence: TGTGCCAGCACTAGAATAGGGAATCAGCCCCAGCATTTT.

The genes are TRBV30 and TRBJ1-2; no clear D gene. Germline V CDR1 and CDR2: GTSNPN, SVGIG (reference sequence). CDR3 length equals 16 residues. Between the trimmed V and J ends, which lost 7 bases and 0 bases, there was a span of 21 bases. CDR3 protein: CASTVGRAWANYGYTF. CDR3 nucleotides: TGTGCCTCTACTGTTGGAAGGGCCTGGGCTAACTATGGCTACACCTTC.

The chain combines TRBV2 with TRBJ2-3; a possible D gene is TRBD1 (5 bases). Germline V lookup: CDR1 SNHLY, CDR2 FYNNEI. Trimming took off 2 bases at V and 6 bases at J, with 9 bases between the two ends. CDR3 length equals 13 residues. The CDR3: CASSEQGSDTQYF. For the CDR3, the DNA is TGTGCCAGCAGTGAACAGGGTTCGGATACGCAGTATTTT.

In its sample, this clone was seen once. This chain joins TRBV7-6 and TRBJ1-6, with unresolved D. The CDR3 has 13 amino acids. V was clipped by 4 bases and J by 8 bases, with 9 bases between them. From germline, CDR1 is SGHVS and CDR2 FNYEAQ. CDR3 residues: CASSWAGDSPLHF. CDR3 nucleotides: TGTGCCAGCAGCTGGGCTGGGGATTCACCCCTCCACTTT.

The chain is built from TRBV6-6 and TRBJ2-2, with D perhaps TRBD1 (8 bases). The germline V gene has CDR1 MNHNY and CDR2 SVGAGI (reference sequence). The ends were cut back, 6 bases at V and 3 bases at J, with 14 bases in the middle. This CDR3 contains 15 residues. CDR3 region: CASRHRGGDTGELFF. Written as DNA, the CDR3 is TGTGCCAGCAGGCACAGGGGGGGCGACACCGGGGAGCTGTTTTTT.

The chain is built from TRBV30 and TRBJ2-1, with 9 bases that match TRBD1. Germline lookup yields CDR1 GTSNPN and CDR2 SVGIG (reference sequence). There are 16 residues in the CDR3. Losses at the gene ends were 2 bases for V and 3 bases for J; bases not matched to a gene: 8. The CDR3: CAWSLPGQGRYNEQFF. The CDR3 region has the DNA TGTGCCTGGAGTCTTCCGGGACAGGGTCGCTACAATGAGCAGTTCTTC.

CDR3 residues: CASSLWRMNTEAFF. The DNA for the CDR3 is TGTGCCAGCAGTTTATGGCGGATGAACACTGAAGCTTTCTTT. This rearrangement joins TRBV27 to TRBJ1-1; D call uncertain. The germline V gene has CDR1 MNHEY and CDR2 SMNVEV (reference sequence). Deletions cut 1 base from V and 0 bases from J, with 6 bases between. This CDR3 spans 14 amino acids.

CDR3 sequence reads: CASSYSGFLDTQYF. The CDR3 DNA follows: TGTGCCAGCAGTTACTCGGGGTTTTTAGATACGCAGTATTTT. The chain carries TRBV6-5 and TRBJ2-3; D uncertain. Germline lookup yields CDR1 MNHEY and CDR2 SVGAGI. V was trimmed by 0 bases and J by 5 bases, leaving 9 bases between them. CDR3 size: 14 residues.

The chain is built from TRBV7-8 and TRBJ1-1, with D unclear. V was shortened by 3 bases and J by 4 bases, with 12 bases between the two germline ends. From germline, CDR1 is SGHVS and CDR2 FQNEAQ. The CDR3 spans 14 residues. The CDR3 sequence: CASSFPGQGTEAFF. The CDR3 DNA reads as TGTGCCAGCAGCTTCCCGGGCCAAGGCACTGAAGCTTTCTTT.

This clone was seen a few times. The CDR3 reads CASGRQGTNSPLHF. CDR3 DNA sequence: TGTGCTAGTGGACGACAGGGGACGAATTCACCCCTCCACTTT. The chain employs TRBV12-5 and TRBJ1-6, with 8 nucleotides matching TRBD1. The CDR3 totals 14 residues. V shed 6 bases and J 7 bases; nucleotides not matched to a gene: 5. Germline V gene data show CDR1 as LGHNT and CDR2 as FRNRAP. The variable domain in full, completed from reference TRBV12-5 and TRBJ1-6, reads DARVTQTPRHKVTEMGQEVTMRCQPILGHNTVFWYRQTMMQGLELLAYFRNRAPLDDSGMPKDRFSAEMPDATLATLKIQPSEPRDSAVYFCASGRQGTNSPLHFGNGTRLTVT.

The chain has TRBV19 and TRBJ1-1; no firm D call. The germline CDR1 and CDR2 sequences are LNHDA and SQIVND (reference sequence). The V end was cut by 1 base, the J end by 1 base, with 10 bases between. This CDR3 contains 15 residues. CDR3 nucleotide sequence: TGTGCCAGTAGTATAGCCGCCCGGGGGAACACTGAAGCTTTCTTT. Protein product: CASSIAARGNTEAFF.

DNA for the CDR3: TGTGCCTCCAGGGGCCCAGGGCTTCTGAACACTGAAGCTTTCTTT. Translating it yields CASRGPGLLNTEAFF. The chain employs TRBV19 and TRBJ1-1, with D possibly being TRBD1 (6 bases). This CDR3 comprises 15 residues. Trimming stripped 11 bases from V and 0 bases from J, with 19 bases between. Germline V gene data show CDR1 as LNHDA and CDR2 as SQIVND (reference sequence).

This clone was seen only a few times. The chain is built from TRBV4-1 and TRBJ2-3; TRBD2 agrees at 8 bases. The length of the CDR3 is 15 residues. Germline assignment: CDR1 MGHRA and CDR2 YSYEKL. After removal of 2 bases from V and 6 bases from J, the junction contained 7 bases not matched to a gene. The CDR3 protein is CASSQRGTRFDTQYF. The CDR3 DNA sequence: TGCGCCAGCAGCCAACGGGGGACTAGATTCGATACGCAGTATTTT.

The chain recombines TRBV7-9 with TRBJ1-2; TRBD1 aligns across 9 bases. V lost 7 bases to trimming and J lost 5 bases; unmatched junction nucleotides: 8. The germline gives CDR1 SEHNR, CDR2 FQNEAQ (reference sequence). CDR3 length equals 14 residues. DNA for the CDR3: TGTGCCAGCATCCCGTTGGGACAGGGTTATGGCTACACCTTC. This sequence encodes CASIPLGQGYGYTF.

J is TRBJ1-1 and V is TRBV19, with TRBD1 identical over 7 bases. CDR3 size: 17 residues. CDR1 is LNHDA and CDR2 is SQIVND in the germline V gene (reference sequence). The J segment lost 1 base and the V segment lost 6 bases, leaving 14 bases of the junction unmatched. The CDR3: CASRKVGGRFGNTEAFF. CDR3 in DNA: TGTGCCAGTAGAAAAGTAGGGGGCAGGTTTGGGAACACTGAAGCTTTCTTT. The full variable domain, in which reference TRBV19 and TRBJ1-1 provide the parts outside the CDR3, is DGGITQSPKYLFRKEGQNVTLSCEQNLNHDAMYWYRQDPGQGLRLIYYSQIVNDFQKGDIAEGYSVSREKKESFPLTVTSAQKNPTAFYLCASRKVGGRFGNTEAFFGQGTRLTVV.

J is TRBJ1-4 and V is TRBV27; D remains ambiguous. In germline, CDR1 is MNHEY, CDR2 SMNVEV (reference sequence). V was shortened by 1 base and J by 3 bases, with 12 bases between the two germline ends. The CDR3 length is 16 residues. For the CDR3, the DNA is TGTGCCAGCAGTTTATTAGACGGTGCGGCTAATGAAAAACTGTTTTTT. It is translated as CASSLLDGAANEKLFF.

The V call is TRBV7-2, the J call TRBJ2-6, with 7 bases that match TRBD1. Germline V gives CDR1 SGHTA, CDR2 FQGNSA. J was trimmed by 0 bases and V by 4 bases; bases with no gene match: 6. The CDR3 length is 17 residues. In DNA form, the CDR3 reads TGTGCCAGCAGCTCTAAGGGACAGCACTCTGGGGCCAACGTCCTGACTTTC. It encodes CASSSKGQHSGANVLTF.

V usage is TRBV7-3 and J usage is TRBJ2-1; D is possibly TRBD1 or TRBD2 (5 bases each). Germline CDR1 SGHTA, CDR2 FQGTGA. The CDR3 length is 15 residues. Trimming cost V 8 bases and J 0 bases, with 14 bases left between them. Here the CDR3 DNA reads TGTGCCAGCGCACGGGACCTGAGCTCCTACAATGAGCAGTTCTTC. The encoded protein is CASARDLSSYNEQFF.